Following are 6 T cell receptor beta chains from one sample sequenced in a study of T cells in Graves' hyperthyroidism and ophthalmopathy. Amplification yielded TCR beta CDR3 regions, with RNA transcripts as the source. The study used the HTBI primer set for a first-round RT-PCR of the TCR CDR3. In TCRdb, the multiplex PCR reads were re-called with MiXCR into one record per CDR3 protein. The data contain around 440,000 distinct CDR3 sequences, approximately 15% of them singletons. Sequenced input: blood. The origin of the receptors is a woman aged 18-35 years with Graves' hyperthyroidism.

This clonotype has a count of ten or more. The V gene is TRBV15, the J gene TRBJ2-7; maybe TRBD1 (5 bases). The length of the CDR3 is 18 residues. CDR1 and CDR2 (germline): LNHNV, YYDKDF (reference sequence). Trimming pared 3 bases from V and 1 base from J, leaving 22 bases between. CDR3 sequence reads: CATSSHPRPDSRSYEQYF. The CDR3 bases are TGTGCCACCAGCAGCCACCCTCGGCCTGACAGTAGGTCCTACGAGCAGTACTTC. The variable domain in full, completed from reference TRBV15 and TRBJ2-7, reads DAMVIQNPRYQVTQFGKPVTLSCSQTLNHNVMYWYQQKSSQAPKLLFHYYDKDFNNEADTPDNFQSRRPNTSFCFLDIRSPGLGDTAMYLCATSSHPRPDSRSYEQYFGPGTRLTVT.

This clonotype was recorded at least ten times. The chain joins TRBV5-1 to TRBJ2-7, with D perhaps matching TRBD1 (6 bases). CDR1 is SGHRS and CDR2 is YFSETQ in the germline V gene. The germline V and J ends were trimmed by 4 bases and 0 bases, with 11 bases remaining between them. CDR3 size: 14 residues. CDR3 protein: CASSPEQGSYEQYF. DNA of the CDR3: TGCGCCAGCAGCCCGGAACAGGGCTCCTACGAGCAGTACTTC. The whole variable domain, filled in from reference TRBV5-1 and TRBJ2-7, reads KAGVTQTPRYLIKTRGQQVTLSCSPISGHRSVSWYQQTPGQGLQFLFEYFSETQRNKGNFPGRFSGRQFSNSRSEMNVSTLELGDSALYLCASSPEQGSYEQYFGPGTRLTVT.

This clonotype turned up a few times. The chain combines TRBV19 with TRBJ1-2, with D tentatively TRBD1 (6 bases). The CDR3 has 14 amino acids. Trimming removed 1 base at V and 4 bases at J, with 10 bases between. Germline loops: CDR1 LNHDA, CDR2 SQIVND (reference sequence). The CDR3 sequence: CASSIGGGSYGYTF. The CDR3 coding sequence is TGTGCCAGTAGTATAGGAGGGGGAAGCTATGGCTACACCTTC.

This clonotype came up many times. J is TRBJ1-4 and V is TRBV6-1; D uncertain. The CDR3 is made up of 13 amino acids. The V gene's germline CDR1 is MNHNS and CDR2 SASEGT. The V end was cut by 8 bases, the J end by 5 bases, with 12 bases between. In DNA, the CDR3 is TGTGCCAGCGGGCAACGGTTAAATGAAAAACTGTTTTTT. Its protein product is CASGQRLNEKLFF.

The DNA for the CDR3 is TGTGCCAGCAGTGAAGGGGGACAGGGAAACACTGAAGCTTTCTTT. It translates to CASSEGGQGNTEAFF. The rearrangement uses TRBV2 and TRBJ1-1; TRBD1 matches 9 bases. The CDR3 consists of 15 residues. Germline V gene data show CDR1 as SNHLY and CDR2 as FYNNEI. Germline trimming cut 1 base from V and 2 bases from J; bases unmatched to any gene: 2.

This clonotype came up many times. The chain combines TRBV7-2 with TRBJ2-3; 8 nucleotides align to TRBD1. The CDR3 has 13 amino acids. Trimming removed 6 bases from V and 5 bases from J; junction bases left unmatched: 4. CDR1 is SGHTA, CDR2 FQGNSA, per germline. The CDR3 loop reads CASRDRGGDTQYF. DNA of the CDR3: TGTGCCAGCAGAGACAGGGGAGGAGATACGCAGTATTTT.